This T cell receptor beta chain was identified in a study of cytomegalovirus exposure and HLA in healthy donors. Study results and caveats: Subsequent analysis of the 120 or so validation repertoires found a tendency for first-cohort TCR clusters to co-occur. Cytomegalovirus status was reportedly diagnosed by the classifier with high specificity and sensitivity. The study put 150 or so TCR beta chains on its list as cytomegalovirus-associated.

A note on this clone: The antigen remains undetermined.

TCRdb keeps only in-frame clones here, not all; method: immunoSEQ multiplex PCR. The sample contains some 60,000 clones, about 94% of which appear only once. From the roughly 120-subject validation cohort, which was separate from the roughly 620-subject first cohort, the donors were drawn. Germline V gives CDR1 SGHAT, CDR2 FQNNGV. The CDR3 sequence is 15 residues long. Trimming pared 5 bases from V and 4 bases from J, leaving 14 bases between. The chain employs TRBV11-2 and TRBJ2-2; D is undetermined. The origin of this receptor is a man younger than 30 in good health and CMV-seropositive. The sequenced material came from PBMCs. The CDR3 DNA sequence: TGTGCCAGCAGCCCCTACAGCTTTGCCACCGGGGAGCTGTTTTTT. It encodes CASSPYSFATGELFF.